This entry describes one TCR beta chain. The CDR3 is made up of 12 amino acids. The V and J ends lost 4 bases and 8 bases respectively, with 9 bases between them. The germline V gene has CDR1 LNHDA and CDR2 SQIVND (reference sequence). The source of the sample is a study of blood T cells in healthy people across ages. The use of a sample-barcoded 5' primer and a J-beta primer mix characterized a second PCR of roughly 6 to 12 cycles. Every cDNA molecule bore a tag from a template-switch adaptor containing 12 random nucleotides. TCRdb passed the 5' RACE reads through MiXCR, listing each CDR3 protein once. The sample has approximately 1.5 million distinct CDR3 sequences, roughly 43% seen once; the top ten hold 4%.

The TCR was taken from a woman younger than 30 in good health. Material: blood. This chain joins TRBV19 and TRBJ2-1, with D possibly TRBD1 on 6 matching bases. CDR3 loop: CASSKQGYEQFF. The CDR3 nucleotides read TGTGCCAGTAGTAAACAGGGCTATGAGCAGTTCTTC.